The rows below give T cell receptor beta chains drawn from one sample of a study of control samples from healthy donors and cancer patients. The data were produced by immunoSEQ multiplex PCR, yet TCRdb's version contains in-frame clones alone and is incomplete. Of around 150,000 clones listed, about 94% are singletons. The specimen sequenced was PBMCs. Every receptor here comes from a man aged 55 to 70 with colorectal cancer. The CDR3 runs from the conserved cysteine through the conserved F or W. D genes are given only for firm matches. Not every row has a clone size; where given, it reads once, few, many or a size class.

clone size,V gene,J gene,D gene,CDR3 protein,CDR3 DNA
.,TRBV3-1/TRBV3-2,TRBJ2-1,.,CASSQDVGCSYNEQFF,TGTGCCAGCAGCCAAGATGTGGGGTGCTCCTACAATGAGCAGTTCTTC
.,TRBV10-3,TRBJ2-2,.,CAISDDGPHTGELFF,TGTGCCATCAGTGACGACGGGCCACACACCGGGGAGCTGTTTTTT
.,TRBV5-1,TRBJ1-1,TRBD1,CASSSTGGITEAFF,TGCGCCAGCAGCTCGACAGGGGGTATCACTGAAGCTTTCTTT
.,TRBV14,TRBJ2-7,.,CASSQDTEQYF,TGTGCCAGCAGCCAAGATACCGAGCAGTACTTC
.,TRBV5-1,TRBJ1-1,.,CASSPGKGNTEAFF,TGCGCCAGCAGCCCCGGGAAGGGGAACACTGAAGCTTTCTTT
.,TRBV5-1,TRBJ1-1,.,CASSSKTVNTEAFF,TGCGCCAGCAGCTCCAAAACAGTGAACACTGAAGCTTTCTTT
once,TRBV5-1,TRBJ2-7,TRBD1,CASSFSGQEVHEQYF,TGCGCCAGCAGCTTCTCGGGACAGGAGGTCCACGAGCAGTACTTC
.,TRBV25-1,TRBJ2-3,TRBD2,CASSEATSGGADTQYF,TGTGCCAGCAGTGAGGCGACTAGCGGGGGGGCTGATACGCAGTATTTT
.,TRBV2,TRBJ2-5,.,CASSGPPGETQYF,TGTGCCAGCAGTGGGCCTCCCGGAGAGACCCAGTACTTC
few,TRBV10-3,TRBJ2-3,.,CAISDFRGTSTDTQYF,TGTGCCATCAGCGACTTTAGGGGTACTAGCACAGATACGCAGTATTTT
few,TRBV6-1,TRBJ2-5,TRBD2,CASSGNSGGAVGTQYF,TGTGCCAGCAGTGGTAATAGCGGGGGGGCGGTAGGGACCCAGTACTTC
.,TRBV9,TRBJ2-5,.,CASSVGVERSTQYF,TGTGCCAGCAGCGTAGGAGTAGAGCGGTCGACCCAGTACTTC
.,TRBV5-1,TRBJ1-3,.,CASSLAGGSGNTIYF,TGCGCCAGCAGCTTGGCCGGGGGATCTGGAAACACCATATATTTT
.,TRBV5-4,TRBJ2-3,.,CASSHGYDTQYF,TGTGCCAGCAGTCACGGGTACGATACGCAGTATTTT
once,TRBV3-1/TRBV3-2,TRBJ2-1,TRBD2,CASSQVAGGNNEQFF,TGTGCCAGCAGCCAAGTAGCGGGGGGGAACAATGAGCAGTTCTTC
.,TRBV7-2,TRBJ2-3,TRBD1,CASSPHGTGNTDTQYF,TGTGCCAGCAGCCCGCACGGGACAGGGAACACAGATACGCAGTATTTT